The text below deals with one T cell receptor (beta chain). Germline-derived CDR1 and CDR2 are SQVTM and ANQGSEA. The CDR3 is made up of 17 amino acids. With V trimmed by 4 bases and J by 2 bases, 10 bases remained unmatched. The data derive from a study of blood T cell repertoires in COVID-19. Clones were read by immunoSEQ multiplex PCR, and TCRdb kept only the in-frame ones, dropping some. The table has roughly 220,000 clones, about 84% seen once. Sequencing was performed on PBMCs or T cells enriched from blood (not recorded which). This chain links TRBV29-1 with TRBJ2-5; 13 nucleotides align to TRBD2. This receptor was identified in a man in his thirties or forties with acute COVID-19. The CDR3: CSVGGLAGPTLQETQYF. CDR3 sequence (DNA): TGCAGCGTTGGGGGACTAGCGGGGCCGACTCTTCAAGAGACCCAGTACTTC.